The subject of this entry is one T cell receptor (beta chain). The antigen remains undetermined. The data stem from a study of blood T cells in healthy people across ages. Germline V gives CDR1 MGHDK, CDR2 SYGVNS. J lost 15 bases, V lost 4 bases, and 8 bases had no gene match. The CDR3 contains 12 residues. Study results and limitations: For the donors, CMV status was unknown and possibly confounded expanded clonotype changes.

Primed by a sample-barcoded 5' primer and a J-beta primer mix, a second PCR proceeded for about 6 to 12 cycles. Every cDNA molecule bore a tag from a template-switch adaptor containing 12 random nucleotides. Via MiXCR, TCRdb re-called the 5' RACE reads, giving one row per CDR3 protein. Of approximately 820,000 distinct CDR3 sequences in the sample, under 55% are singletons; the top ten hold approximately 19%. Sequences were obtained from blood. The receptor was isolated from a man aged 60 to 75 in good health. The chain joins TRBV25-1 to TRBJ2-4; 8 bases map to TRBD1. The CDR3 sequence is CASSAQGRGPYF. CDR3 nucleotides: TGTGCCAGCAGTGCCCAAGGCAGGGGGCCGTACTTC.